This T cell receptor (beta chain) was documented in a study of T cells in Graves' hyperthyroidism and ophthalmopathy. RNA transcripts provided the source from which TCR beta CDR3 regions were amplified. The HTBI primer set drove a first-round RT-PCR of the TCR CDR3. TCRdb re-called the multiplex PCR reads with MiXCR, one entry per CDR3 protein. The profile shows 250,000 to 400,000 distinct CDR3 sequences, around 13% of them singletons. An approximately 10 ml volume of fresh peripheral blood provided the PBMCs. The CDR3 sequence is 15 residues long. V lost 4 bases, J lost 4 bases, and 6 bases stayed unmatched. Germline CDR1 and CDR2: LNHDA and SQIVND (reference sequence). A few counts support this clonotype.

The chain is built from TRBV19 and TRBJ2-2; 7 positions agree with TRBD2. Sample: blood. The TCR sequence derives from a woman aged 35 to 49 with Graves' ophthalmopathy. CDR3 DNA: TGTGCCAGTAGTACCTCGAGGACTAGCACCGGGGAGCTGTTTTTT. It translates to CASSTSRTSTGELFF.